Listed below are T cell receptor beta chains from one sample, sequenced in a study of blood T cells in healthy people across ages. TCRdb analysed the 5' RACE reads with MiXCR anew, one entry per CDR3 protein. The sample holds around 800,000 distinct CDR3 sequences, roughly 26% seen once. These data also formed part of another study, on T cells of mothers and their children.

Sequencing used blood. The source is a boy younger than 18 in good health. Each CDR3 is given with its conserved first and last residue. D genes are given only for firm matches. Size is stated for part of the rows, as once, few or many counts, or as a class when the clone is expanded.

>TRBJ2-7|16|TRBD2|TRBV9|few
TGTGCCAGCAGCCCCGGTTGGACTAGCGGGGGTTACGAGCAGTACTTC
CASSPGWTSGGYEQYF
>TRBJ1-3|14|-|TRBV29-1|-
TGCAGCGTTGACGCCAGGGGACCTGGAAACACCATATATTTT
CSVDARGPGNTIYF
>TRBJ2-5|18|TRBD2|TRBV6-5|-
TGTGCCAGCAGTTTCCAAAGGGGACTAGCGGGGTCTCAAGAGACCCAGTACTTC
CASSFQRGLAGSQETQYF
>TRBJ2-2|12|-|TRBV5-1|few
TGCGCCAGCAGCCTGTACGGCGGGGAGCTGTTTTTT
CASSLYGGELFF
>TRBJ1-1|13|TRBD1|TRBV12-3/TRBV12-4|-
TGTGCCAGCAGACTCGACAGGGACACTGAAGCTTTCTTT
CASRLDRDTEAFF
>TRBJ1-3|16|-|TRBV14|-
TGTGCCAGCAGCCAACGACAGGAGACCTCTGGAAACACCATATATTTT
CASSQRQETSGNTIYF
>TRBJ2-5|13|-|TRBV5-1|-
TGCGCCAGCACCTGGGCATCGGGGGAGACCCAGTACTTC
CASTWASGETQYF
>TRBJ2-2|18|TRBD2|TRBV5-1|few
TGCGCCAGCAGAAACGCCGCCCCAGCGGGGGGAAACACCGGGGAGCTGTTTTTT
CASRNAAPAGGNTGELFF
>TRBJ2-5|15|-|TRBV5-1|few
TGCGCCAGCAGCCAGAATCCACAGGAGCAAGAGACCCAGTACTTC
CASSQNPQEQETQYF
>TRBJ1-1|14|-|TRBV28|few
TGTGCCAGCAGAACGGGCGGGGCGAACACTGAAGCTTTCTTT
CASRTGGANTEAFF
>TRBJ2-1|17|TRBD2|TRBV4-2|few
TGTGCCAGCAGCCAAGATGGGGGGGAGCCACAGTACAATGAGCAGTTCTTC
CASSQDGGEPQYNEQFF
>TRBJ2-7|14|-|TRBV28|few
TGTGCCAGCAGAAACACTCGGGACACCTACGAGCAGTACTTC
CASRNTRDTYEQYF
>TRBJ2-3|14|-|TRBV7-2|few
TGTGCCAGCTTACGCGGGGAGTACACAGATACGCAGTATTTT
CASLRGEYTDTQYF
>TRBJ2-1|16|TRBD2|TRBV3-1|-
TGTGCCAGCAGCCAAGGGGGGGGGAGGCAATCGAATGAGCAGTTCTTC
CASSQGGGRQSNEQFF
>TRBJ2-5|13|-|TRBV25-1|many
TGTGCCAGCAGTGTCAGGCTCCAAGAGACCCAGTACTTC
CASSVRLQETQYF
>TRBJ2-7|15|TRBD1|TRBV11-1|few
TGTGCCAGCAGCCGTTCGGGACAGGGGTTCTACGAGCAGTACTTC
CASSRSGQGFYEQYF
>TRBJ2-5|14|-|TRBV6-6|-
TGTGCCAGCAGTTACAGGGCCCACCAAGAGACCCAGTACTTC
CASSYRAHQETQYF
>TRBJ1-1|16|TRBD1|TRBV6-1|few
TGTGCCAGCAGGCATGACAGGGGGATTAGGGACACTGAAGCTTTCTTT
CASRHDRGIRDTEAFF
>TRBJ2-5|14|-|TRBV5-5|-
TGTGCCAGCAGCTTTAGCGCGAGCGGAGAGACCCAGTACTTC
CASSFSASGETQYF
>TRBJ2-5|14|-|TRBV6-5|few
TGTGCCAGCAGTTACCCGGGTCAGCGAGAGACCCAGTACTTC
CASSYPGQRETQYF
>TRBJ2-5|19|TRBD1|TRBV20-1|-
TGCAGTGCTAGAGATCTATTAGGGCCCGGGACAGGGGTTTTAAAGACCCAGTACTTC
CSARDLLGPGTGVLKTQYF
>TRBJ1-1|14|-|TRBV6-1|-
TGTGCCAGCAGTGAACCCTTCGAGGTCGTACAGGGTTTCTTT
CASSEPFEVVQGFF
>TRBJ1-4|16|-|TRBV11-2|-
TGTGCCAGCAGCGCCAACAGTTATGGGAGTAGTGAAAAACTGTTTTTT
CASSANSYGSSEKLFF
>TRBJ2-7|12|-|TRBV3-1|-
TGTGCCAGCAGCCAAGATACCGGGGAGCAGTACTTC
CASSQDTGEQYF
>TRBJ2-3|15|-|TRBV7-9|few
TGTGCCAGCAGCTTAGGGGTGGCGCGACCGGATACGCAGTATTTT
CASSLGVARPDTQYF
>TRBJ2-5|16|TRBD2|TRBV20-1|many
TGCAGTGCTATCTCCTTACTAGCGGGGATGGCGGAGACCCAGTACTTC
CSAISLLAGMAETQYF
>TRBJ2-3|14|TRBD2|TRBV6-6|-
TGTGCCAGCGAGGCGGGGGGTAGCACAGATACGCAGTATTTT
CASEAGGSTDTQYF
>TRBJ2-6|16|-|TRBV28|-
TGTGCCAGCGAGACGCGGCCGGGGCTAGGGGCCAACGTCCTGACTTTC
CASETRPGLGANVLTF
>TRBJ2-7|14|TRBD1|TRBV19|-
TGTGCCAGTAGCACCGGGACAGGGTCCCACGAGCAGTACTTC
CASSTGTGSHEQYF
>TRBJ1-2|14|TRBD1|TRBV28|-
TGTGCCAGCACCTGGGGCAGGGGGGACTATGGCTACACCTTC
CASTWGRGDYGYTF
>TRBJ1-4|13|-|TRBV7-9|few
TGTGCCAGCAGCGCACAGGTAGACGAAAAACTGTTTTTT
CASSAQVDEKLFF
>TRBJ1-4|14|-|TRBV5-1|-
TGCGCCAGCAGCGTGGGACATCTTAATGAAAAACTGTTTTTT
CASSVGHLNEKLFF
>TRBJ1-1|14|-|TRBV12-3/TRBV12-4|-
TGTGCCAGCAGGGTCCCTGGAGGCGACACTGAAGCTTTCTTT
CASRVPGGDTEAFF
>TRBJ1-5|17|-|TRBV24-1|many
TGTGCCACCAGTGACCCCAATTCGGGAGTCGGCAATCAGCCCCAGCATTTT
CATSDPNSGVGNQPQHF
>TRBJ2-3|13|-|TRBV7-2|few
TGTGCCAGCAGCGGAGGGGTGACAGATACGCAGTATTTT
CASSGGVTDTQYF
>TRBJ2-1|16|TRBD1|TRBV5-1|few
TGCGCCAGCACGGGTCTCGACAGGGGAGTGGACAATGAGCAGTTCTTC
CASTGLDRGVDNEQFF
>TRBJ1-4|16|TRBD1|TRBV9|many
TGTGCCAGCAGCGTAGGGCAGGGGGGAGCTAATGAAAAACTGTTTTTT
CASSVGQGGANEKLFF
>TRBJ1-2|12|-|TRBV12-3/TRBV12-4|few
TGTGCCAGCAGTTTAAGGAGGTATGGCTACACCTTC
CASSLRRYGYTF
>TRBJ1-2|14|-|TRBV12-3/TRBV12-4|-
TGTGCCAGCAGCTTCCGGACAGCGAACTATGGCTACACCTTC
CASSFRTANYGYTF
>TRBJ1-5|14|-|TRBV7-9|few
TGTGCCAGCAGCCTCGACATTCCCAATCAGCCCCAGCATTTT
CASSLDIPNQPQHF
>TRBJ2-7|14|-|TRBV3-1|-
TGTGCCAGCAGCCAAATTTCGGGGAACTACGAGCAGTACTTC
CASSQISGNYEQYF
>TRBJ1-1|14|-|TRBV7-9|-
TGTGCCAGCAGCCAGAGAGCGGGGAACACTGAAGCTTTCTTT
CASSQRAGNTEAFF
>TRBJ2-7|16|-|TRBV12-3/TRBV12-4|-
TGTGCCAGCAGCCCCAAATTGGCAGGGTACAACTACGAGCAGTACTTC
CASSPKLAGYNYEQYF
>TRBJ2-7|14|-|TRBV7-2|few
TGTGCCAGCAGCTTCCTTTCCCCCGGCTACGAGCAGTACTTC
CASSFLSPGYEQYF
>TRBJ1-2|14|TRBD1|TRBV12-3/TRBV12-4|-
TGTGCCACCACTCGACAGGGGGCTTACTATGGCTACACCTTC
CATTRQGAYYGYTF
>TRBJ2-3|16|TRBD2|TRBV5-1|-
TGCGCCAGCAGCTTGGCGGGGACTACCCTCACAGATACGCAGTATTTT
CASSLAGTTLTDTQYF
>TRBJ2-5|17|-|TRBV7-9|-
TGTGCCAGCAGCTCAGTGACCTTACAGGGGAGGCATGAGACCCAGTACTTC
CASSSVTLQGRHETQYF
>TRBJ1-2|13|-|TRBV27|few
TGTGCCAGCAGTCTCCAAATTAACTATGGCTACACCTTC
CASSLQINYGYTF